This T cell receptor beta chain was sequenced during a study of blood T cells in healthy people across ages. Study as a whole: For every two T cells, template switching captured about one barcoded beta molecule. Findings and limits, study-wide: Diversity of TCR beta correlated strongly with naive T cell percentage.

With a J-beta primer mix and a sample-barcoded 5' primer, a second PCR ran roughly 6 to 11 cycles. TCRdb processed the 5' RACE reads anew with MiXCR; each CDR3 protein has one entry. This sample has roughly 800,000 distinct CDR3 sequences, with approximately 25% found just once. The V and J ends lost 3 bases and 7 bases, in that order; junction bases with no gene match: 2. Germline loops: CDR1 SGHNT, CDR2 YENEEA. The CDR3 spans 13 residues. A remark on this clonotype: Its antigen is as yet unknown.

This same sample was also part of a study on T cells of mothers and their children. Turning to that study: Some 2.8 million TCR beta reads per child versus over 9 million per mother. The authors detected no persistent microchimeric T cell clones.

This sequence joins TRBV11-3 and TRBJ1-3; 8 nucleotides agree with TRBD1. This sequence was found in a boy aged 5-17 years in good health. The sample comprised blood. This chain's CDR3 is CASSLGQANTIYF. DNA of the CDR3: TGTGCCAGCAGCTTGGGACAGGCCAACACCATATATTTT.